This is a list of T cell receptor beta chains from one sample in a study of shared clonotypes between healthy human individuals. Generated by immunoSEQ multiplex PCR, the TCRdb table keeps only in-frame clones and is missing some. The table lists some 350,000 clones, approximately 79% of them singletons. Sequenced material: memory CD4+ T cells sorted from blood. These receptors were taken from a man between 25 and 39 years old in good health. The CDR3 runs from the conserved cysteine through the conserved F or W. The D gene is left open where the match is weak. Only part of the rows carry a size: once, few, many, or a class if the clone is expanded.

j_gene,d_gene,abundance,v_gene,CDR3nt,CDR3aa
TRBJ2-7,NA,NA,TRBV7-2,TGTGCCAGCAGTCAAGGGGGGAGGGGCGTCTACGAGCAGTACTTC,CASSQGGRGVYEQYF
TRBJ2-7,TRBD1,once,TRBV2,TGTGCCAGCAGTGACGTGGCCAGGGGGCAATACGAGCAGTACTTC,CASSDVARGQYEQYF
TRBJ2-5,NA,NA,TRBV2,TGTGCCAGCAGTGTTCAATCCAGGGCCCAAGAGACCCAGTACTTC,CASSVQSRAQETQYF
TRBJ2-7,NA,few,TRBV7-8,TGTGCCAGCAGCTTAGAAAGGTTGTACGAGCAGTACTTC,CASSLERLYEQYF
TRBJ2-7,NA,NA,TRBV1,TGCACCAGCAGCCAAGAACAAAGCGAGACCTACGAGCAGTACTTC,CTSSQEQSETYEQYF
TRBJ2-5,NA,NA,TRBV9,TGTGCCAGCAGTGAAATCGGGGAGACCCAGTACTTC,CASSEIGETQYF
TRBJ2-6,NA,NA,TRBV28,TGTGCCAGCACCCCCACAGCTTTCTCTGGGGCCAACGTCCTGACTTTC,CASTPTAFSGANVLTF
TRBJ2-1,NA,many,TRBV11-3,TGTGCCAGCAGCCCGGGTACTGTGGGAGGGCAGTTCTTC,CASSPGTVGGQFF
TRBJ2-2,NA,NA,TRBV7-3,TGTGCCAGCAGCAGATACAGGGACACCGGGGAGCTGTTTTTT,CASSRYRDTGELFF
TRBJ2-1,TRBD2,NA,TRBV18,TGTGCCAGCTCACCGAGCGGTTCCAGCGGGGGCAATGAGCAGTTCTTC,CASSPSGSSGGNEQFF
TRBJ1-5,NA,NA,TRBV27,TGTGCCAGCAGTTTATCCTGGGACACAAATCAGCCCCAGCATTTT,CASSLSWDTNQPQHF
TRBJ2-1,TRBD1,NA,TRBV5-1,TGCGCCAGCAGCCCCGACCCGGACAGGGTGAAGTTCTTC,CASSPDPDRVKFF
TRBJ2-1,NA,NA,TRBV15,TGTGCCACCAGCAGCACAGGGGGGGATTACAATGAGCAGTTCTTC,CATSSTGGDYNEQFF
TRBJ2-7,TRBD2,NA,TRBV7-9,TGTGCCAGCAGCCTCGGGGGGTCGACCTACGAGCAGTACTTC,CASSLGGSTYEQYF
TRBJ1-2,NA,many,TRBV2,TGTGCCAGCCACGGTGGGTCCCACAGGGCGGTTTTCGGGACCTTC,CASHGGSHRAVFGTF
TRBJ2-5,NA,NA,TRBV6-1,TGTGCCAGCAGTATCGTCGTGGGGGAGACCCAGTACTTC,CASSIVVGETQYF
TRBJ2-2,NA,few,TRBV5-1,TGCGCCAGCAGCTTGGAACAAAACACCGGGGAGCTGTTTTTT,CASSLEQNTGELFF
TRBJ2-7,NA,NA,TRBV7-9,TGTGCCAGCAGCTTAGCACACGCGCCCCACGAGCAGTACTTC,CASSLAHAPHEQYF
TRBJ2-7,TRBD1,once,TRBV9,TGTGCCAGCAGCGCCGGGACAGGGGGTCACGAGCAGTACTTC,CASSAGTGGHEQYF
TRBJ2-7,NA,NA,TRBV6-5,TGTGCCAGCAGTAACAGGGTCTCCGAGCAGTACTTC,CASSNRVSEQYF
TRBJ2-3,NA,NA,TRBV5-8,TGTGCCAGCAATTTTCGGGGAACAGATACGCAGTATTTT,CASNFRGTDTQYF
TRBJ1-1,NA,NA,TRBV28,TGTGCCAGCAGTCCCGGGTCCTACACTGAAGCTTTCTTT,CASSPGSYTEAFF
TRBJ2-5,NA,once,TRBV5-1,TGCGCCAGCAGCGCCAATATTCTTCAAGAGACCCAGTACTTC,CASSANILQETQYF
TRBJ2-7,TRBD1,NA,TRBV6-5,TGTGCCAGCCAGGGACAGGGGGCCCACGAGCAGTACTTC,CASQGQGAHEQYF
TRBJ2-3,NA,NA,TRBV6-1,TGTGCCAGCAGGGGCTACACAGATACGCAGTATTTT,CASRGYTDTQYF